This entry is about one T cell receptor (beta chain). Its specificity is unknown. The data belong to a study of graft-versus-host responses after intestinal transplantation. Study-level findings and limits: When patients had graft-donor T cell macrochimerism, their allografts held high graft-versus-host to host-versus-graft clonal ratios.

The data were produced by immunoSEQ multiplex PCR, yet TCRdb's version contains in-frame clones alone and is incomplete. The table includes around 99,000 clones, about 92% detected once. CDR3 length equals 14 residues. The V gene's germline CDR1 is LGHNA and CDR2 YSLEER. V was clipped by 4 bases and J by 5 bases, with 15 bases between them. The receptor was derived from a human donor who received an intestinal transplant. Sample: unstimulated CD8+ T cells sorted from spleen or lymph node cells, taken before intestinal transplant. The chain joins TRBV4-3 to TRBJ2-7, with D perhaps matching TRBD2 (7 bases). The CDR3 bases are TGCGCCAGCAGCCTAGTTCGGGGGGCCGACGAGCAGTACTTC. Translation: CASSLVRGADEQYF.